This T cell receptor (beta chain) was captured by sequencing in a study of PD-1 blockade in classical Hodgkin lymphoma (TCRdb year 2020). The study in broad terms: Nivolumab dosing was 3 mg/kg intravenously every 2 weeks, continuing until either disease progression or unacceptable toxicity. The study used CyTOF and TCR beta sequencing to define a peripheral blood immune signature of response to PD-1 blockade in classical Hodgkin lymphoma.

Points on this clone: Its cognate antigen has yet to be identified. No base qualities exist here, and no much larger clone lies one base off it.

The CDR3 has 12 amino acids, counting the end cysteine and phenylalanine. The kept DNA is CDR3 alone, 36 bases in frame from the first base. CDR1 and CDR2, per the germline V gene, are ENHRY and SYGVKD. A distance of 9 bases separates the germline ends of V and J, which lose 7 bases and 5 bases respectively. The sample's time point label, in plain terms: cycle 2 day 1 (C2D1) of nivolumab. Every trial patient had relapsed after autologous stem cell transplantation, and cohorts A, B and C differed in prior brentuximab vedotin exposure. A total of around 59 patients with relapsed/refractory classical Hodgkin lymphoma made up the trial cohort, and each patient's best overall response was complete response, partial response or progressive disease. In the multi-cohort phase II CheckMate 205 trial, trial patients received single-agent nivolumab. Best overall response was determined by an independent review committee according to the 2007 International Working Group response criteria. Trial PBMCs were collected just before the start of nivolumab (C1D1) and during therapy at cycle 2 day 1 and cycle 4 day 1. Peripheral blood was collected in 8 mL Vacutainer Cell Preparation Tubes, from which PBMCs were isolated by centrifugation and then cryopreserved.

Genomic DNA was isolated using the Qiagen DNeasy kit from unsorted PBMCs as well as from negatively selected CD4+ and CD8+ fractions. Using primers that anneal to V and J segments, immunoSEQ multiplex PCR amplified the TCR beta CDR3 regions. A synthetic immune receptor repertoire was used to minimize amplification bias, and remaining bias was computationally removed after sequencing. The authors' pipeline ran thus. Custom Python scripts were used to quantify repertoire diversity as the Shannon entropy index. The unsorted, CD4+ and CD8+ repertoires were each analyzed separately, with the exception of combined analyses, where CD4+ and CD8+ sequences were merged in silico. Clonal expansion was defined as at least a 2-fold frequency increase after treatment relative to C1D1, with a pseudocount of 0.5 for undetected baseline clones. Singleton clones were defined as clones with 0 or 1 copy at C1D1, and non-singleton clones were defined as clones with 2 or more copies. Clones expanded in unsorted samples were labelled as CD4+, CD8+ or unknown by matching protein sequences in sorted samples from the same patient. Wilcoxon tests were applied to paired samples to test diversity changes from C1D1 to C4D1. Imported from immuneACCESS, the table was reduced by TCRdb to in-frame sequences with V and J called. These copies leave out some clones; in studies compared against another copy, an unresolved V gene accounts for under half, and the cause of the remainder is not known. D and trimming come from the DNA, and the V and J calls and clone size come from that table. This sample comprises about 45,000 clones, 65% to 85% of them detected only once. Of the sample, approximately 3% falls within the top ten clones.

Results the study describes overall, beyond this receptor: Among trial patients, those achieving complete response had baseline diversity similar to that of newly diagnosed patients, while diversity was significantly lower in partial responders and progressors. Diversity was lower in patients who began nivolumab less than 1 year after ASCT, so these patients were left out of later analyses to avoid confounding by immune reconstitution. The study covered only a single clinical trial cohort, and the causes of the repertoire differences, possibly disease activity or prior therapy, were still not defined. A significant rise by C4D1 was seen in CD4+ but not CD8+ TCR diversity (p=0.0027 vs p=0.16), with the rise being most apparent in complete responders (p=0.02). Newly diagnosed patients were reported to have lower baseline TCR diversity than healthy donors, and relapsed/refractory patients were reported to have lower baseline TCR diversity still.

This specimen was peripheral blood mononuclear cells (PBMCs), taken before the second cycle of nivolumab. The rearrangement combines TRBV10-3 with TRBJ2-1; a weak D assignment points to TRBD1 (6 bases agree). The clonotype originates from a human donor with classical Hodgkin lymphoma. The nucleotide sequence is given as TGTGCCATCAAGGACAGAAACAATGAGCAGTTCTTC. It encodes CAIKDRNNEQFF.